This entry is about one T cell receptor beta chain. The antigen remains unidentified. The source of the sample is a study of cytomegalovirus exposure and HLA in healthy donors. Study conclusions and caveats: Confirmation was obtained in vitro that three CMV-associated chains are specific for CMV antigens.

Assay: immunoSEQ multiplex PCR; the TCRdb copy retains only in-frame clones and omits some. The sample lists about 72,000 clones, 90% to 95% occurring once. The CDR3 contains 13 residues. V shed 2 bases and J shed 5 bases, with 7 bases lying between them. Germline V gene lookup returns CDR1 SGHNT and CDR2 YYREEE (reference sequence). The rearrangement uses TRBV5-4 and TRBJ2-2; D is uncertain. This receptor was taken from a woman between 18 and 29 years old in good health and CMV-seronegative. The sequenced material came from PBMCs. The CDR3 DNA follows: TGTGCCAGCAGCTTTCCCGGGACCGGGGAGCTGTTTTTT. The encoded protein is CASSFPGTGELFF.